This record concerns one T cell receptor beta chain sequence. These data belong to a study of T cells expressing NK-cell markers. Germline CDR1 is DFQATT and CDR2 is SNEGSKA (reference sequence). The CDR3 totals 14 residues. TCRdb re-called the 5' RACE reads and gives one entry per CDR3 protein, without DNA. In all, the sample yields some 140,000 distinct CDR3 sequences. The chain has TRBV20-1 and TRBJ1-5; TCRdb designates TRBD1, a call that cannot be tested without DNA. Sequences were obtained from blood T cells: a sorted CD56 or NKG2C T cell subset, CD4+ or CD8+ T cells, or bulk PBMC T cells (not recorded which). The sequence was obtained from a woman aged 45-65 years in good health. The CDR3 spells CSATPTGGNQPQHF.